This TCR beta chain originates from a study of shared clonotypes between healthy human individuals. CD45RO-negative cells were positively selected for CCR7, leaving out terminally differentiated effector memory CD45RA+ cells. Germline assignment: CDR1 SGHRS and CDR2 YFSETQ. The CDR3 extends over 15 amino acids. V was pared by 4 bases and J by 0 bases, with 13 bases between. Only in-frame clones appear in the TCRdb table, and some are missing; sequencing was by immunoSEQ multiplex PCR. The sample holds around 1,900,000 clones, over 85% seen once. The chain recombines TRBV5-1 with TRBJ1-1; D remains ambiguous. This TCR was sampled from a young man in good health. Some clones in this sample may be carry-over from other donors' samples. The sequenced sample was naive CD8+ T cells from PBMCs. DNA of the CDR3: TGCGCCAGCAGCCCCCTCAAGACCATGAACACTGAAGCTTTCTTT. Protein sequence: CASSPLKTMNTEAFF.